The present TCR beta chain was sequenced within a study of a mutant IDH1 vaccine in newly diagnosed glioma. Time point given: baseline, week 1 (first vaccination visit). Treatment here: pre-vaccination baseline after standard-of-care therapy. TCRdb's copy holds only in-frame clones and misses some; the assay was immunoSEQ multiplex PCR. The profile shows some 90,000 clones, over 75% of them singletons. CDR1 MNHEY and CDR2 SVGAGI come from the germline V gene. The junction had 4 bases not matched to a gene; V was cut back by 5 bases and J by 4 bases. The CDR3 contains 14 residues. The material was PBMCs, obtained from a glioma patient treated with radiotherapy, temozolomide or both. The clonotype was recovered from a man aged 35-49 years with glioma. Some clones in this sample may be carry-over from other donors' samples. V is TRBV6-5 and J is TRBJ2-7; 11 bases line up with TRBD1. CDR3 bases: TGTGCCAGCAGTCGGGACAGGGGGGGATACGAGCAGTACTTC. This encodes CASSRDRGGYEQYF.